Listed below are T cell receptor beta chains from one sample, sequenced in a study of graft-versus-host responses after intestinal transplantation. These receptors' targets are unknown. The protocol was immunoSEQ multiplex PCR, while the TCRdb copy is restricted to in-frame clones and leaves out a portion. The sample lists about 120,000 clones, 90% to 95% occurring once. This sample comprised unstimulated CD8+ T cells sorted from spleen or lymph node cells, obtained before transplant. Receptor source: a human donor who was the organ donor for an intestinal transplant. Both conserved end residues are part of each CDR3. The D gene is left open where the match is weak. The size entry is marked missing in some rows and otherwise reads once, few, many or a size class.

NA TRBJ1-1 TRBV7-9 NA CASGDTGIRRTEAFF TGTGCCAGCGGGGACACCGGGATCCGGAGGACTGAAGCTTTCTTT
TRBD2 TRBJ2-1 TRBV4-2 NA CASSQGLAGDEQFF TGTGCCAGCAGCCAGGGACTAGCGGGAGATGAGCAGTTCTTC
NA TRBJ1-4 TRBV23-1 NA CASRRAIGNEKLFF TGCGCCAGCAGGCGGGCCATTGGGAATGAAAAACTGTTTTTT
TRBD2 TRBJ2-2 TRBV29-1 NA CSVEGLAGGVPGELFF TGCAGCGTTGAGGGGCTAGCGGGGGGGGTCCCCGGGGAGCTGTTTTTT
NA TRBJ1-1 TRBV7-2 NA CASSLGSNTEAFF TGTGCCAGCAGCTTAGGGTCGAACACTGAAGCTTTCTTT
NA TRBJ2-5 TRBV4-2 NA CASSQDPGLLETQYF TGTGCCAGCAGCCAAGACCCAGGCCTCCTGGAGACCCAGTACTTC
TRBD2 TRBJ2-2 TRBV28 NA CASTTGTSGNIYWTGELFF TGTGCCAGCACTACCGGGACTAGCGGGAACATTTACTGGACCGGGGAGCTGTTTTTT
NA TRBJ1-1 TRBV6-5 NA CASRNRVGTEAFF TGTGCCAGCAGAAACAGGGTGGGCACTGAAGCTTTCTTT
NA TRBJ2-4 TRBV2 NA CASSGIEGLAKNIQYF TGTGCCAGCAGTGGGATAGAAGGTTTGGCCAAAAACATTCAGTACTTC
TRBD1 TRBJ2-7 TRBV19 NA CASSLRDRVYEQYF TGTGCCAGTAGCCTCCGGGACAGGGTCTACGAGCAGTACTTC
NA TRBJ2-1 TRBV5-1 NA CASSFSVVADNEQFF TGCGCCAGCAGCTTCTCGGTGGTTGCCGACAATGAGCAGTTCTTC
TRBD2 TRBJ2-7 TRBV7-2 NA CASSSHLSPGGLYEQYF TGTGCCAGCAGCTCTCACCTATCTCCGGGAGGGTTGTACGAGCAGTACTTC
TRBD2 TRBJ2-2 TRBV4-3 NA CASSQGVAGVFSGELFF TGCGCCAGCAGCCAAGGCGTAGCGGGAGTATTTAGTGGGGAGCTGTTTTTT
TRBD2 TRBJ2-1 TRBV18 NA CASSPGLAVYSYNEQFF TGTGCCAGCTCACCGGGACTAGCGGTCTACTCCTACAATGAGCAGTTCTTC
TRBD2 TRBJ2-7 TRBV28 NA CASSLELAGVVYEQYF TGTGCCAGCAGTTTGGAACTAGCGGGAGTAGTGTACGAGCAGTACTTC
NA TRBJ1-5 TRBV27 NA CASSLGAYSNQPQHF TGTGCCAGCAGTTTAGGAGCTTATAGCAATCAGCCCCAGCATTTT
TRBD2 TRBJ2-7 TRBV4-1 NA CASSHWTSGSYEQYF TGCGCCAGCAGCCATTGGACTAGCGGGAGCTACGAGCAGTACTTC
NA TRBJ2-3 TRBV15 NA CATSRGGTDTQYF TGTGCCACCAGCAGAGGCGGTACAGATACGCAGTATTTT
TRBD1 TRBJ2-7 TRBV6-5 once CATGVTDEQYF TGTGCTACAGGGGTAACTGACGAGCAGTACTTC
TRBD1 TRBJ2-7 TRBV11-2 once CASSPGTGASYEQYF TGTGCCAGCAGCCCCGGGACAGGAGCCTCCTACGAGCAGTACTTC
NA TRBJ2-3 TRBV7-8 NA CASSTHTDTQYF TGTGCCAGCAGCACGCACACAGATACGCAGTATTTT
TRBD2 TRBJ2-1 TRBV5-1 NA CASSLELAGGMDEQFF TGCGCCAGCAGCTTGGAACTAGCGGGAGGAATGGATGAGCAGTTCTTC
NA TRBJ2-3 TRBV27 once CASHPHRGALTDTQYF TGTGCCAGCCACCCCCACCGGGGGGCCCTTACAGATACGCAGTATTTT
NA TRBJ2-1 TRBV4-1 NA CASSQVGGEQFF TGCGCCAGCAGCCAAGTGGGGGGAGAGCAGTTCTTC
TRBD1 TRBJ2-7 TRBV19 once CASSIGGTGAYEQYF TGTGCCAGTAGTATAGGCGGGACAGGGGCCTACGAGCAGTACTTC
TRBD1 TRBJ1-5 TRBV19 NA CASSITDREDQPQHF TGTGCCAGTAGTATAACGGACAGGGAGGATCAGCCCCAGCATTTT
TRBD2 TRBJ2-7 TRBV6-1 NA CASSEAASGFTYEQYF TGTGCCAGCAGTGAAGCCGCTAGCGGGTTCACCTACGAGCAGTACTTC